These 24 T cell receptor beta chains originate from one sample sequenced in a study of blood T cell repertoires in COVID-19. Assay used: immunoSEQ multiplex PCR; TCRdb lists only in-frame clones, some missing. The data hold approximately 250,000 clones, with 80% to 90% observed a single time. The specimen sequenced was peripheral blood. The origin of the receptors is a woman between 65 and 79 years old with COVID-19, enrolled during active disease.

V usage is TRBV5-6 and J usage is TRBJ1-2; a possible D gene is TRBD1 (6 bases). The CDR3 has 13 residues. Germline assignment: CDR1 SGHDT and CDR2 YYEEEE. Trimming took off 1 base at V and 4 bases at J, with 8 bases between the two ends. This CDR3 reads CASSLRDIYGYTF. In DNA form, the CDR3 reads TGTGCCAGCAGCTTGAGGGACATCTATGGCTACACCTTC.

The CDR3 region has the DNA TGTGCCAGCAGCGTCTCTAGCACAGATACGCAGTATTTT. As protein: CASSVSSTDTQYF. J is TRBJ2-3 and V is TRBV9; D gene ambiguous. Germline lookup yields CDR1 SGDLS and CDR2 YYNGEE. Deletions cut 2 bases from V and 0 bases from J, with 4 bases between. This CDR3 has 13 amino acids.

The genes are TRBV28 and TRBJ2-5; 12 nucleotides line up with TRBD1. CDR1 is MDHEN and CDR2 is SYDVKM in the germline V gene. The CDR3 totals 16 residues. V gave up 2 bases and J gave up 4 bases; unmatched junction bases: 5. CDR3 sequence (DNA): TGTGCCAGCAGTTTAGGGGACAGGGGGCGAGGAGAGACCCAGTACTTC. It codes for CASSLGDRGRGETQYF.

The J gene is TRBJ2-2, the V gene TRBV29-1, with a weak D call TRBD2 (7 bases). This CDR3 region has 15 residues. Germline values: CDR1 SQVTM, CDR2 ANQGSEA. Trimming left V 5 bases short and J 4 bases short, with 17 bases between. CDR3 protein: CSVFGGPRSTGELFF. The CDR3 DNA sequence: TGCAGCGTTTTCGGGGGGCCGAGGAGCACCGGGGAGCTGTTTTTT.

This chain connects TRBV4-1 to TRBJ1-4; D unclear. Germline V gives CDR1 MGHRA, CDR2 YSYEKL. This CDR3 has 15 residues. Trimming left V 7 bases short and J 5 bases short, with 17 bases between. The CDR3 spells CASTPRAGSNEKLFF. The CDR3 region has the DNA TGCGCCAGCACCCCGCGGGCAGGCTCAAATGAAAAACTGTTTTTT.

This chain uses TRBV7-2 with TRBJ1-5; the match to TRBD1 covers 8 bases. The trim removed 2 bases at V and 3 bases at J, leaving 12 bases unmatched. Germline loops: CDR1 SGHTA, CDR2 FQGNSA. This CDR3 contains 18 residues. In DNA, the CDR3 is TGTGCCAGCAGCTTATTTTCGGACAGGGTTGGGTACAATCAGCCCCAGCATTTT. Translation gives CASSLFSDRVGYNQPQHF.

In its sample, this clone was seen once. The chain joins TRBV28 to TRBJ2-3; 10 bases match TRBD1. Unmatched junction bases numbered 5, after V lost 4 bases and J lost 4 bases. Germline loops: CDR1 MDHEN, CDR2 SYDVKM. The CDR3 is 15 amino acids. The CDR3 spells CASSSPGQGADTQYF. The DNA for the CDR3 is TGTGCCAGCAGTTCCCCCGGACAGGGGGCAGATACGCAGTATTTT.

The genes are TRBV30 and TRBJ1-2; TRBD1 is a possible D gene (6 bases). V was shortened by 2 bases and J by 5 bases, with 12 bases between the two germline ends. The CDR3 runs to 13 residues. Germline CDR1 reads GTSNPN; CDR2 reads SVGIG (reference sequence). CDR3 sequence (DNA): TGTGCCTGGAGTCCAGGGGATGGATATGGCTACACCTTC. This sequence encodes CAWSPGDGYGYTF.

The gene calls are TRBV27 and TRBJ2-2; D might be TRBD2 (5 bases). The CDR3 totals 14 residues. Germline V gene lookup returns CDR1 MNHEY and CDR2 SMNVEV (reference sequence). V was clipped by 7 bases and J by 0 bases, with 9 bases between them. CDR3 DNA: TGTGCCAGCACGTTCGGGACGAACACCGGGGAGCTGTTTTTT. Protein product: CASTFGTNTGELFF.

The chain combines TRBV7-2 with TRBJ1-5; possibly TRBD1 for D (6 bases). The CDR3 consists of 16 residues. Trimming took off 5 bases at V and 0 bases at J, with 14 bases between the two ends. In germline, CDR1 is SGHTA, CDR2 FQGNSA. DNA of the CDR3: TGTGCCAGCAGCCCCGGGGGGGCCATTAGCAATCAGCCCCAGCATTTT. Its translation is CASSPGGAISNQPQHF.

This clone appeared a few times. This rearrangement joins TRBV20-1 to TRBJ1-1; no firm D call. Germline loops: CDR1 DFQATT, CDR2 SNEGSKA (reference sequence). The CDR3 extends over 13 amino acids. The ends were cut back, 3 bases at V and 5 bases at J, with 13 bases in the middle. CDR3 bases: TGCAGTGCTAGTAGGAGGTCCGTGACTGAAGCTTTCTTT. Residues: CSASRRSVTEAFF.

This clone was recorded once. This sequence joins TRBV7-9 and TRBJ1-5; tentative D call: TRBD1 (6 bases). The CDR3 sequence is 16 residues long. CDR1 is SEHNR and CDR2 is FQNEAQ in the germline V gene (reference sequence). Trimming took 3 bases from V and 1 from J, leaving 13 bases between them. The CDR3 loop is CASSFADRMSNQPQHF. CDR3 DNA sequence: TGTGCCAGCAGCTTTGCCGACAGGATGAGCAATCAGCCCCAGCATTTT.

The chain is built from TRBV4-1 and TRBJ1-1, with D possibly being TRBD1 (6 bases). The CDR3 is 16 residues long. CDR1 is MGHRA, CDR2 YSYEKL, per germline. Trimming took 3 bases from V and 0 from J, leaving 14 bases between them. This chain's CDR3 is CASSHPRGDMNTEAFF. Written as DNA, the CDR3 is TGCGCCAGCAGCCACCCCAGGGGTGATATGAACACTGAAGCTTTCTTT.

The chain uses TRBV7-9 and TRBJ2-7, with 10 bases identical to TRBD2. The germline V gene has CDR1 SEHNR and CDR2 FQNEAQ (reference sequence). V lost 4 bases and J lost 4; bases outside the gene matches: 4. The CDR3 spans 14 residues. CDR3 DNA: TGTGCCAGCAGCTCGAGCGGGGGGGCTTACGAGCAGTACTTC. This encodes CASSSSGGAYEQYF.

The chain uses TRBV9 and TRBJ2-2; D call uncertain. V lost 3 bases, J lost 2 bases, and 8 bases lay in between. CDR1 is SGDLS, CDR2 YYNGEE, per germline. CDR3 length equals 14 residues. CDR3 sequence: CASSETGNTGELFF. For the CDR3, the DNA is TGTGCCAGCAGCGAGACGGGTAACACCGGGGAGCTGTTTTTT.

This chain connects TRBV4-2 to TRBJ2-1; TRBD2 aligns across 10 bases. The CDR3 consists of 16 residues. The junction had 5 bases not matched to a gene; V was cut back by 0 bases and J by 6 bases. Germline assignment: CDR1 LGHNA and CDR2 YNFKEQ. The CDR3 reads CASSQDSAGGLNEQFF. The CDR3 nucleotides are TGTGCCAGCAGCCAAGATTCAGCGGGGGGGCTCAATGAGCAGTTCTTC.

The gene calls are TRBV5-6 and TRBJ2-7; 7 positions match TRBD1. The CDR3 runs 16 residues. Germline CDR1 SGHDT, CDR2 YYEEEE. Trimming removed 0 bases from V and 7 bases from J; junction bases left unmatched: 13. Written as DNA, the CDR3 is TGTGCCAGCAGCTTGGCCCCTAACGCAGGGGGTCGGGAGCAGTACTTC. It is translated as CASSLAPNAGGREQYF.

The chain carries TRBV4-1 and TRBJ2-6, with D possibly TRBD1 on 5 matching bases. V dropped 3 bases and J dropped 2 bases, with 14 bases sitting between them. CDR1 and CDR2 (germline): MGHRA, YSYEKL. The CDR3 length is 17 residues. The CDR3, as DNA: TGCGCCAGCAGCCACCCAGGGTTAAGTGCTGGGGCCAACGTCCTGACTTTC. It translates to CASSHPGLSAGANVLTF.

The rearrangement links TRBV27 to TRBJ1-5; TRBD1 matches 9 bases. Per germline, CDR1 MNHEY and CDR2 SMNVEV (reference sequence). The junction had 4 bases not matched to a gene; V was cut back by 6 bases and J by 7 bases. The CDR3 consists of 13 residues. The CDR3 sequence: CASRPGQGQPQHF. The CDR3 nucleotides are TGTGCCAGCAGGCCGGGACAGGGCCAGCCCCAGCATTTT.

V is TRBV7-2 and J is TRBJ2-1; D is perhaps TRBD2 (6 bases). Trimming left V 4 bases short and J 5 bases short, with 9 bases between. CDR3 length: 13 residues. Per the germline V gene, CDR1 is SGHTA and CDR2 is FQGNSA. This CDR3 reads CASSSGLHNEQFF. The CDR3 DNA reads TGTGCCAGCAGCTCGGGACTTCACAATGAGCAGTTCTTC.

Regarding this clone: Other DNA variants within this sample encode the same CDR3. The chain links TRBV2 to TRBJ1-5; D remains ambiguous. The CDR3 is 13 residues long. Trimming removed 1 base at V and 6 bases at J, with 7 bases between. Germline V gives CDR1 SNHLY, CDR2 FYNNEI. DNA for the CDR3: TGTGCCAGCAGTGAAGGGGCTGGTCAGCCCCAGCATTTT. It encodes CASSEGAGQPQHF.

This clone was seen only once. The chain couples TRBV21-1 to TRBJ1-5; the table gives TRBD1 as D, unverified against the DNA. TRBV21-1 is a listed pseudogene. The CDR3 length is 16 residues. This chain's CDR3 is CASSKARNRGVQPQHF. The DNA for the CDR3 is TGTGCCAGCAGCAAAGCGCGCAACAGGGGAGTTCAGCCCCAGCATTTT.

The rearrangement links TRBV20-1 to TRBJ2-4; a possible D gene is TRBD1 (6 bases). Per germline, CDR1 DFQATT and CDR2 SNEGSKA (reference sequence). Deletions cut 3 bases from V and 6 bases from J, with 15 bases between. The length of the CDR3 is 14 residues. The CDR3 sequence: CSASAPGVGNIQYF. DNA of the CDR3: TGCAGTGCTAGTGCCCCAGGGGTAGGAAACATTCAGTACTTC.

CDR3 sequence (DNA): TGTGCCAGCAGCCCGAGGACTAGCGGGGGGGTAGAGACCCAGTACTTC. Its translation is CASSPRTSGGVETQYF. The rearrangement links TRBV3-1 (or the pseudogene TRBV3-2) to TRBJ2-5, with 15 bases fitting TRBD2. Germline V lookup: CDR1 LGHDT, CDR2 YNNKEL (reference sequence). V dropped 4 bases and J dropped 4; count of bases not matched to a gene: 4. This CDR3 spans 16 amino acids.